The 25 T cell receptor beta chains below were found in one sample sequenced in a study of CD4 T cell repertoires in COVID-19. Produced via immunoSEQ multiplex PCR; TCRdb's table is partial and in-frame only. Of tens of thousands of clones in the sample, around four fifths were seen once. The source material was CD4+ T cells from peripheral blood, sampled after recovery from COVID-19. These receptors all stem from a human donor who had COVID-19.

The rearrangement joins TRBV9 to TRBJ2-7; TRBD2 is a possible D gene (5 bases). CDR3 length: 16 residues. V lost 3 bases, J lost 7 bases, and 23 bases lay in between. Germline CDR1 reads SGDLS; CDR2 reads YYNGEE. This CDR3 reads CASSGTLGAGLGEQYF. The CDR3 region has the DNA TGTGCCAGCAGCGGAACCTTAGGTGCGGGTTTAGGAGAGCAGTACTTC.

The DNA for the CDR3 is TGTGCCACCAGTGATCCCAAAGCGGGAGCGTACACCGGGGAGCTGTTTTTT. This translates into CATSDPKAGAYTGELFF. The chain recombines TRBV24-1 with TRBJ2-2; the match to TRBD2 covers 8 bases. Germline V CDR1 and CDR2: KGHDR, SFDVKD. There are 17 residues in the CDR3. The junction had 8 bases not matched to a gene; V was cut back by 3 bases and J by 3 bases.

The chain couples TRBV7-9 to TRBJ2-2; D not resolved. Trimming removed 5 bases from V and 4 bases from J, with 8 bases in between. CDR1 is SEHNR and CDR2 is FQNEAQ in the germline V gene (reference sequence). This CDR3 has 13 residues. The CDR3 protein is CASSPDPTGELFF. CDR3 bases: TGTGCCAGCAGCCCCGACCCCACCGGGGAGCTGTTTTTT.

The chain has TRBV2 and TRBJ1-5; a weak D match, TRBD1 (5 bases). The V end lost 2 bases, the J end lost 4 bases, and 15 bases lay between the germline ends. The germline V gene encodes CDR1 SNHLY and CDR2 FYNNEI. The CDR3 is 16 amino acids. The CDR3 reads CASSESRGVRNQPQHF. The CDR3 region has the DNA TGTGCCAGCAGTGAATCGAGGGGCGTAAGAAATCAGCCCCAGCATTTT.

The CDR3 region is CASSLGTGTHEQYF. The CDR3 DNA is TGCGCCAGCAGCTTGGGGACAGGGACCCACGAGCAGTACTTC. V usage is TRBV5-1 and J usage is TRBJ2-7, with TRBD1 matching over 8 bases. V shed 0 bases and J 5 bases; nucleotides not matched to a gene: 4. The CDR3 covers 14 residues. Germline V gene sequence: CDR1 SGHRS, CDR2 YFSETQ. The complete variable domain, with remaining parts taken from reference TRBV5-1 and TRBJ2-7, reads KAGVTQTPRYLIKTRGQQVTLSCSPISGHRSVSWYQQTPGQGLQFLFEYFSETQRNKGNFPGRFSGRQFSNSRSEMNVSTLELGDSALYLCASSLGTGTHEQYFGPGTRLTVT.

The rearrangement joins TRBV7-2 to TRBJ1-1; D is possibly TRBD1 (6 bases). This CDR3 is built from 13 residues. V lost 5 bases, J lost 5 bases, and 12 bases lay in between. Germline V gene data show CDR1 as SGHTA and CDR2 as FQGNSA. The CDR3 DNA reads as TGTGCCAGCAGCCTACAGGGTGAGACTGAAGCTTTCTTT. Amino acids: CASSLQGETEAFF.

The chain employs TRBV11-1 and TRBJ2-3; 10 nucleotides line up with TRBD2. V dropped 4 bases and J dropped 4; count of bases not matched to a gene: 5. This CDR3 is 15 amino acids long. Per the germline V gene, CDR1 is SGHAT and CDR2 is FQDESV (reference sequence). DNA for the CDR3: TGTGCCAGCAGCTCGAGCGGGGGGGCCCCAGATACGCAGTATTTT. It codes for CASSSSGGAPDTQYF.

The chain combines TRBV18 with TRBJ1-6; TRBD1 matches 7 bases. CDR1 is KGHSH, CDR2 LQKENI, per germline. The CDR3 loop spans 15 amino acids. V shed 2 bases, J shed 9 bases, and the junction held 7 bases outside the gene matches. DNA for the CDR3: TGTGCCAGCTCACCAAGACAGGGTTTGACTTCACCCCTCCACTTT. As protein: CASSPRQGLTSPLHF. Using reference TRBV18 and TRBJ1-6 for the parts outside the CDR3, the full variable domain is NAGVMQNPRHLVRRRGQEARLRCSPMKGHSHVYWYRQLPEEGLKFMVYLQKENIIDESGMPKERFSAEFPKEGPSILRIQQVVRGDSAAYFCASSPRQGLTSPLHFGNGTRLTVT.

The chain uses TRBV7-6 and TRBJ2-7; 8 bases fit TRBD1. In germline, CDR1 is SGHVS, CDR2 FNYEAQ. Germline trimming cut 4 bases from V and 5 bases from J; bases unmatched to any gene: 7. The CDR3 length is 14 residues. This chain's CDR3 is CASSSDRGRNEQYF. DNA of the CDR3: TGTGCCAGCAGCTCTGACAGGGGCAGGAACGAGCAGTACTTC.

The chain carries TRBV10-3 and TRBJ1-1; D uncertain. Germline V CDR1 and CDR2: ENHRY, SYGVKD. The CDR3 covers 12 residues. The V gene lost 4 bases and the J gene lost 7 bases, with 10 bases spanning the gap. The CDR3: CAISATDNEAFF. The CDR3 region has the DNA TGTGCCATCAGTGCGACTGATAATGAAGCTTTCTTT.

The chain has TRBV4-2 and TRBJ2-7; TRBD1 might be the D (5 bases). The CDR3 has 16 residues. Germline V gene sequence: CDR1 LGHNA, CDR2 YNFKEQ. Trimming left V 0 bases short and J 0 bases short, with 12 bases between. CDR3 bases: TGTGCCAGCAGCCAAGATTGGCAGGGAAGCTCCTACGAGCAGTACTTC. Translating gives CASSQDWQGSSYEQYF.

The CDR3, as DNA: TGTGCCAGCAGTGAATCCCTGAACTATGGCTACACCTTC. It translates to CASSESLNYGYTF. The chain has TRBV6-1 and TRBJ1-2, with D unresolved. The CDR3 spans 13 residues. The germline gives CDR1 MNHNS, CDR2 SASEGT. V lost 2 bases and J lost 2, with 6 bases in between.

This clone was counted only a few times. The CDR3 region has the DNA TGTGCCAGCAGCCGGACTACAAGGGCAAGCGAGCAGTACTTC. This sequence encodes CASSRTTRASEQYF. The chain combines TRBV5-4 with TRBJ2-7; D perhaps matches TRBD2 (6 bases). The germline CDR1 and CDR2 sequences are SGHNT and YYREEE (reference sequence). This CDR3 contains 14 residues. Trimming stripped 4 bases from V and 6 bases from J, with 17 bases between.

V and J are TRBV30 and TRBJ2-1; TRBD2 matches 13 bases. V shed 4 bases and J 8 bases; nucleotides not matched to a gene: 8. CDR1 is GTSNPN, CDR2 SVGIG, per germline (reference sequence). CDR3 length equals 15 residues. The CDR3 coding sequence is TGTGCCTGGACCCGGACTAGCGGGAGTAGCGATGAGCAGTTCTTC. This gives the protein CAWTRTSGSSDEQFF.

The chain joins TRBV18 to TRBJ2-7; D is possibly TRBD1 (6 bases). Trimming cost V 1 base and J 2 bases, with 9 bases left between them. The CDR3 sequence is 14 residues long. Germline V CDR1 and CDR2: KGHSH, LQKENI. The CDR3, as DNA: TGTGCCAGCTCACCACAAGGACAGCCCTACGAGCAGTACTTC. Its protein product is CASSPQGQPYEQYF.

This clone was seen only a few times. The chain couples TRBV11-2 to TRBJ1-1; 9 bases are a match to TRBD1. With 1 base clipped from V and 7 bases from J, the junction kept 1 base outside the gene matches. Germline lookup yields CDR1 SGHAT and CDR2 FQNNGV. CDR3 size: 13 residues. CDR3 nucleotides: TGTGCCAGCAGCTTAGGACAGGGGGTTGAAGCTTTCTTT. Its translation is CASSLGQGVEAFF.

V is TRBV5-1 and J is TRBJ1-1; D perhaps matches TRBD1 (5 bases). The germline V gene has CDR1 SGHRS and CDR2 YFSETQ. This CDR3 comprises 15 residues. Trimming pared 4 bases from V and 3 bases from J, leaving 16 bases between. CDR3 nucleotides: TGCGCCAGCAGCGTCTTCCAGGGTCGGGACACTGAAGCTTTCTTT. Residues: CASSVFQGRDTEAFF.

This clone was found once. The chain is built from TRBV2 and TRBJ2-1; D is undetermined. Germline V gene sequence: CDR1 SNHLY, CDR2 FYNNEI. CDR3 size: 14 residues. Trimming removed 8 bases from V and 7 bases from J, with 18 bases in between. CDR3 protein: CASGVKPFINEQFF. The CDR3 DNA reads TGTGCCAGCGGGGTTAAGCCGTTCATAAATGAGCAGTTCTTC.

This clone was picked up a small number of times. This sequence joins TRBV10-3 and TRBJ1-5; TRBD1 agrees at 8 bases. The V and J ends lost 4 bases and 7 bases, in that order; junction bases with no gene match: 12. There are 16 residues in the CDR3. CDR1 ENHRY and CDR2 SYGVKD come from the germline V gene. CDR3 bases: TGTGCCATCAGTGCAGGGACAGGAGGATCGGGACAGCCCCAGCATTTT. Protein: CAISAGTGGSGQPQHF.

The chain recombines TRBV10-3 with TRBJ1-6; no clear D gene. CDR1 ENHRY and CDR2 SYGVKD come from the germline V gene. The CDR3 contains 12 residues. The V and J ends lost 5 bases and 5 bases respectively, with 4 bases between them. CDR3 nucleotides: TGTGCCATCAGTAAAGATAATTCACCCCTCCACTTT. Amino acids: CAISKDNSPLHF.

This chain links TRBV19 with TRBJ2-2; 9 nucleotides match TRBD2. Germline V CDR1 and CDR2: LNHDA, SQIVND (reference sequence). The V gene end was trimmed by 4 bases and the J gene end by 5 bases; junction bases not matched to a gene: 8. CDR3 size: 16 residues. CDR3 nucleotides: TGTGCCAGTAGTAAGTGGCGGGAGGGTCGGACCGGGGAGCTGTTTTTT. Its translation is CASSKWREGRTGELFF. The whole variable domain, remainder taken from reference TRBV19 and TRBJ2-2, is DGGITQSPKYLFRKEGQNVTLSCEQNLNHDAMYWYRQDPGQGLRLIYYSQIVNDFQKGDIAEGYSVSREKKESFPLTVTSAQKNPTAFYLCASSKWREGRTGELFFGEGSRLTVL.

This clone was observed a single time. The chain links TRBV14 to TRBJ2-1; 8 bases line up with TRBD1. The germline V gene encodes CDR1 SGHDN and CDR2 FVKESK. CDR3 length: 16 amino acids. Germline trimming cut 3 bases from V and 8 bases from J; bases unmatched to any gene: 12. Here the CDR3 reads CASSQMTGATSDEQFF. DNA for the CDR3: TGTGCCAGCAGCCAGATGACAGGGGCTACCTCGGATGAGCAGTTCTTC.

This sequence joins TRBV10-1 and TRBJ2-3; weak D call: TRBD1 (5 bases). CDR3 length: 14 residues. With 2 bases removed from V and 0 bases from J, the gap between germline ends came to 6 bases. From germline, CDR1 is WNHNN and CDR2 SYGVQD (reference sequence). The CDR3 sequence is CASSEQGSTDTQYF. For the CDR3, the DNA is TGCGCCAGCAGTGAGCAGGGAAGCACAGATACGCAGTATTTT.

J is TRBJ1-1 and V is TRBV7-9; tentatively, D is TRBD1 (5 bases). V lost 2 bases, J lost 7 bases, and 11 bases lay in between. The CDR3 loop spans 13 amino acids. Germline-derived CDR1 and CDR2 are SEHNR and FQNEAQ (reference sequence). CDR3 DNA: TGTGCCAGCAGCTTAAGGGGCATGGGTGAAGCTTTCTTT. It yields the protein CASSLRGMGEAFF.

CDR3 sequence (DNA): TGTGCCTGGAGCACGGGGACAGGGAATGAAAAACTGTTTTTT. It specifies CAWSTGTGNEKLFF. The chain carries TRBV30 and TRBJ1-4; 9 positions agree with TRBD1. J gave up 5 bases and V 3 bases, and 4 bases lay outside the gene matches. From germline, CDR1 is GTSNPN and CDR2 SVGIG (reference sequence). The CDR3 contains 14 residues.